These 8 T cell receptor beta chains were sequenced from one sample in a study of blood T cell repertoires in COVID-19. Data came from immunoSEQ multiplex PCR; TCRdb stores just in-frame clones and leaves some out. The table records 60,000 to 75,000 clones, roughly 70% of them present only once. The sequenced sample was PBMCs or T cells enriched from blood (not recorded which). The origin of the receptors is a woman aged 60-75 years who had been exposed to COVID-19.

The chain carries TRBV2 and TRBJ1-2, with 12 bases lining up with TRBD1. V lost 2 bases and J lost 8; bases outside the gene matches: 6. The CDR3 sequence is 15 residues long. Per germline, CDR1 SNHLY and CDR2 FYNNEI. CDR3 residues: CASSERGQGARGYTF. CDR3 bases: TGTGCCAGCAGTGAACGGGGACAGGGGGCGAGGGGCTACACCTTC.

The J gene is TRBJ1-1, the V gene TRBV3-1 (or the pseudogene TRBV3-2), with D possibly matching TRBD1 (6 bases). The CDR3 totals 12 residues. The germline CDR1 and CDR2 sequences are LGHDT and YNNKEL (reference sequence). Trimming left V 7 bases short and J 1 base short, with 7 bases between. CDR3 sequence: CASTRGNTEAFF. CDR3 bases: TGTGCCAGCACCAGGGGGAACACTGAAGCTTTCTTT.

This rearrangement joins TRBV7-8 to TRBJ1-2; 7 bases match TRBD1. This CDR3 region has 14 residues. V gave up 4 bases and J gave up 4 bases; unmatched junction bases: 6. The germline V gene encodes CDR1 SGHVS and CDR2 FQNEAQ. The chain's CDR3 is CASSSGQKIYGYTF. The CDR3 region has the DNA TGTGCCAGCAGCTCGGGACAGAAAATCTATGGCTACACCTTC.

The V call is TRBV5-1, the J call TRBJ1-2; the match to TRBD1 covers 8 bases. The CDR3 is 14 amino acids. V dropped 4 bases and J dropped 4; count of bases not matched to a gene: 6. Germline CDR1 reads SGHRS; CDR2 reads YFSETQ. The CDR3 here is CASSPGQGAYGYTF. The CDR3 DNA sequence: TGCGCCAGCAGCCCCGGACAGGGCGCCTATGGCTACACCTTC.

The J gene is TRBJ2-3, the V gene TRBV10-1; perhaps TRBD1 as D (6 bases). The CDR3 sequence is 14 residues long. Deletions cut 0 bases from V and 2 bases from J, with 6 bases between. Per the germline V gene, CDR1 is WNHNN and CDR2 is SYGVQD (reference sequence). Here the CDR3 DNA reads TGCGCCAGCAGTGAGTCGGGGGCCACAGATACGCAGTATTTT. Protein product: CASSESGATDTQYF.

This chain joins TRBV28 and TRBJ1-6, with D possibly TRBD1 on 5 matching bases. Trimming left V 3 bases short and J 7 bases short, with 13 bases between. CDR1 MDHEN and CDR2 SYDVKM come from the germline V gene. The CDR3 consists of 15 residues. The CDR3: CASSFRQGKNSPLHF. CDR3 DNA: TGTGCCAGCAGTTTCCGGCAGGGAAAGAATTCACCCCTCCACTTT.

The chain couples TRBV5-1 to TRBJ1-1; tentative D call: TRBD1 (6 bases). V gave up 3 bases and J gave up 4 bases, with 13 bases separating them. This CDR3 has 14 amino acids. Germline V gene data show CDR1 as SGHRS and CDR2 as YFSETQ. CDR3 sequence (DNA): TGCGCCAGCAGCTCCCAGGGGCGAGGCACTGAAGCTTTCTTT. It specifies CASSSQGRGTEAFF.

The chain joins TRBV27 to TRBJ1-2; tentative D call: TRBD1 (6 bases). V shed 6 bases and J shed 4 bases, with 18 bases lying between them. The germline CDR1 and CDR2 sequences are MNHEY and SMNVEV (reference sequence). The CDR3 contains 15 residues. The CDR3 coding sequence is TGTGCCAGCAGCCTTTCCTCACAGGGAAGCTATGGCTACACCTTC. Protein product: CASSLSSQGSYGYTF.